Below, one T cell receptor beta chain is given with its context. The data derive from a study of patients and donors after allogeneic stem cell transplantation. TCRdb re-called the RT-PCR reads through MiXCR, storing one row per CDR3 protein. The sample comprises roughly 200,000 distinct CDR3 sequences, roughly two fifths of which are singletons, and roughly 10% rests with the top ten. CDR3 length equals 15 residues. V shed 4 bases and J 4 bases; nucleotides not matched to a gene: 10. Germline loops: CDR1 SGHNT, CDR2 YYREEE (reference sequence). This sequence was found in a human donor who was either an allogeneic HSCT recipient or a stem cell or donor lymphocyte infusion donor (not recorded which). It is not recorded whose cells these are; they may come from a transplant donor. Sequences were obtained from blood, either unsorted or a sorted T cell fraction (not recorded which). The J gene is TRBJ1-2, the V gene TRBV5-4, with TRBD1 identical over 7 bases. The CDR3 DNA reads as TGTGCCAGCAGCGGGGTGCGACAGGGTCCCTATGGCTACACCTTC. It encodes CASSGVRQGPYGYTF.